These 2 T cell receptor beta chains originate from one sample sequenced in a study of cytomegalovirus exposure and HLA in healthy donors. The PCR had 60 Vbeta and 13 Jbeta primers. Sequencing used immunoSEQ multiplex PCR; TCRdb keeps in-frame clones, though not all of them. The table shows under 130,000 clones, with just under 80% occurring only once. The material sequenced was PBMCs. The receptors here all came from a male donor in good health and CMV-seronegative.

The chain joins TRBV28 to TRBJ2-3; TRBD2 is a possible D gene (5 bases). The germline V and J ends were trimmed by 3 bases and 1 base, with 8 bases remaining between them. This CDR3 comprises 14 residues. Germline CDR1 and CDR2: MDHEN and SYDVKM. The CDR3 sequence is CASSFRAGTDTQYF. CDR3 sequence (DNA): TGTGCCAGCAGTTTCCGAGCGGGCACAGATACGCAGTATTTT.

The gene calls are TRBV5-6 and TRBJ2-6, with 7 bases fitting TRBD1. Germline-derived CDR1 and CDR2 are SGHDT and YYEEEE. The CDR3 covers 15 residues. Germline trimming cut 4 bases from V and 2 bases from J; bases unmatched to any gene: 3. CDR3 in DNA: TGTGCCAGCAGCGCAGGGGGTCCTGGGGCCAACGTCCTGACTTTC. This sequence encodes CASSAGGPGANVLTF. Together with reference TRBV5-6 and TRBJ2-6, the CDR3 gives the full variable domain: DAGVTQSPTHLIKTRGQQVTLRCSPKSGHDTVSWYQQALGQGPQFIFQYYEEEERQRGNFPDRFSGHQFPNYSSELNVNALLLGDSALYLCASSAGGPGANVLTFGAGSRLTVL.